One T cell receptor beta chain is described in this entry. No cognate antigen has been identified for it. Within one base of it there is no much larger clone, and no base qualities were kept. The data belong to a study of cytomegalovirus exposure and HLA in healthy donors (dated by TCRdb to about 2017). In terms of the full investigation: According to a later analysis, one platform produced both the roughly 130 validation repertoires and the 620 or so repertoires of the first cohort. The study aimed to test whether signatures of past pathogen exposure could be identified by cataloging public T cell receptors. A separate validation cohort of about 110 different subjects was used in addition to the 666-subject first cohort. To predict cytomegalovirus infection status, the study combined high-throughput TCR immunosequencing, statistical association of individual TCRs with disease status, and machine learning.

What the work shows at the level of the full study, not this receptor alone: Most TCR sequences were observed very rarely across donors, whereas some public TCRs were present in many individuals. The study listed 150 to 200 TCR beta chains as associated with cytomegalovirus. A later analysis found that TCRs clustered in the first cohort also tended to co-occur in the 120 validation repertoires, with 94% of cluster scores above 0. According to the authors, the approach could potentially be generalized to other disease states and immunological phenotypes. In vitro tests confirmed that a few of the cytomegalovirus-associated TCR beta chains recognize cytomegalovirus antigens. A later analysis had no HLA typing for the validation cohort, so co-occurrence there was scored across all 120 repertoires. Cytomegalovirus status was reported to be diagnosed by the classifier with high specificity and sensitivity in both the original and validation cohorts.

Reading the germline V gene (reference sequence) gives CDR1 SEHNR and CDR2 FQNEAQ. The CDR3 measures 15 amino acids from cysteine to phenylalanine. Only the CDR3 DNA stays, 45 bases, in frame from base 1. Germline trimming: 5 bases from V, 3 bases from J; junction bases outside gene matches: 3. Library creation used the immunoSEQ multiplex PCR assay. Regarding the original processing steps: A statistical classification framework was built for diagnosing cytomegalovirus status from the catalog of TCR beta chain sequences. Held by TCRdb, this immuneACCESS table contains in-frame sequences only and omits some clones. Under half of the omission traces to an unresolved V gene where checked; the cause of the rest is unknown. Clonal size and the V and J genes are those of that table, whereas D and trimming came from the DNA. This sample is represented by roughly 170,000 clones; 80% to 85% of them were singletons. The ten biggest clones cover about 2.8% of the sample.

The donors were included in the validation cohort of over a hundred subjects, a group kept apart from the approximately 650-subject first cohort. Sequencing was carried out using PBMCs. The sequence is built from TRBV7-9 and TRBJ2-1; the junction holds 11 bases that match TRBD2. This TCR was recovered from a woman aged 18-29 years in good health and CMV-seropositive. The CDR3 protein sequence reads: CASSTTSGGYNEQFF. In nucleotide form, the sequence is TGTGCCAGCAGCACAACTAGCGGGGGCTACAATGAGCAGTTCTTC.